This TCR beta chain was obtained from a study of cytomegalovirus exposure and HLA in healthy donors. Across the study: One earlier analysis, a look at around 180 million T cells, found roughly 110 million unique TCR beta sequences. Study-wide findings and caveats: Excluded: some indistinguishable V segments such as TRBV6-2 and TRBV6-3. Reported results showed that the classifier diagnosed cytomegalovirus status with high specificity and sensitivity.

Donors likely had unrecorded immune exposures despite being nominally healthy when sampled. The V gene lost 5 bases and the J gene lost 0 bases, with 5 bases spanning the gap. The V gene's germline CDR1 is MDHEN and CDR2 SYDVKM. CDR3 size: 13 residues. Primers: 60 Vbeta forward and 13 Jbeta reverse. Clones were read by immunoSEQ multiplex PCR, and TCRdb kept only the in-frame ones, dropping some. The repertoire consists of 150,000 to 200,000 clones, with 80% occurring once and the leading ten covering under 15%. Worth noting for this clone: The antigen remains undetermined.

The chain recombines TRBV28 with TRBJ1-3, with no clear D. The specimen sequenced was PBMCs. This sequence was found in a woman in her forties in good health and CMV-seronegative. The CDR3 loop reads CASSPTSGNTIYF. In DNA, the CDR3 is TGTGCCAGCAGTCCTACCTCTGGAAACACCATATATTTT.